This T cell receptor beta chain was observed in a study of blood T cell repertoires in COVID-19. Study context: The samples span acute and convalescent COVID-19 from the United States, Italy and Spain. PBMCs, B-cell-depleted T cells, or T cells were the source of the cDNA or gDNA that made up the material.

This CDR3 contains 12 residues. Germline V CDR1 and CDR2: MDHEN, SYDVKM. V was pared by 8 bases and J by 4 bases, with 11 bases between. Many counts were recorded for this clone. Seattle's cohort entered during active infection and was followed longitudinally. As processed by the authors: Using reference gene primer amplification, nucleated cell counts were estimated. Produced via immunoSEQ multiplex PCR; TCRdb's table is partial and in-frame only. That table furnishes V, J and clone size, whereas the DNA furnished D and trimming. The table lists tens of thousands of clones, around 72% of them singletons, with less than 5% in the top ten.

The sequencing input was peripheral blood. This clonotype originated in a man in his 70s with COVID-19, enrolled during active disease. The chain uses TRBV28 and TRBJ1-2; a possible D gene is TRBD1 (5 bases). CDR3 loop: CASLDSPYGYTF. CDR3 bases: TGTGCCAGCCTCGACAGTCCCTATGGCTACACCTTC.